The text below deals with one TCR beta chain. What it binds is not known. Germline assignment: CDR1 SGHVS and CDR2 FQNEAQ. The ends were cut back, 3 bases at V and 5 bases at J, with 10 bases in the middle. The CDR3 totals 13 residues. Sequencing of TCR beta drew on CD8+ and CD4+ T cells from blood. Reverse transcription of roughly 0.45 to 1 ug RNA was performed with random hexamers. immunoSEQ multiplex PCR amplified TCR beta CDR3 across 54 Vbeta, 13 Jbeta. TCRdb ran MiXCR on the immunoSEQ multiplex PCR reads and lists one entry per CDR3 protein. The sample includes about 290,000 distinct CDR3 sequences, about 88% of them seen just once. The record originates from a study of CD8 T cells in Susac syndrome. The study, taken as a whole, reports: The study's TCR sequencing and HLA analysis drew on a certain number of individuals. That number was acknowledged as relatively small.

This clonotype was obtained from a human donor with multiple sclerosis. V and J are TRBV7-8 and TRBJ2-5; D remains unclear. Sequenced sample: CD8+ T cells from PBMCs. CDR3: CASSFQLGETQYF. The CDR3 DNA reads TGTGCCAGCAGCTTTCAGCTGGGGGAGACCCAGTACTTC.